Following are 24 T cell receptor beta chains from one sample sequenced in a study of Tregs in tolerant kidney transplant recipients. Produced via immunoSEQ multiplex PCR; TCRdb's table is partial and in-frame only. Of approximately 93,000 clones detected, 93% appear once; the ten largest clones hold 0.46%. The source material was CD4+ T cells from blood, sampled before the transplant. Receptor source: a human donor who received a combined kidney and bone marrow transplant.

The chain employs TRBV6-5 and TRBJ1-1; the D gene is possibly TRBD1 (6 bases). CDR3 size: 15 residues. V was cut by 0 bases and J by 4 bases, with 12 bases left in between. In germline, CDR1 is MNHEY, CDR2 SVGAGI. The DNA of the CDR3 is TGTGCCAGCAGTTACTCGAGGGGGTCGTTCACTGAAGCTTTCTTT. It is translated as CASSYSRGSFTEAFF.

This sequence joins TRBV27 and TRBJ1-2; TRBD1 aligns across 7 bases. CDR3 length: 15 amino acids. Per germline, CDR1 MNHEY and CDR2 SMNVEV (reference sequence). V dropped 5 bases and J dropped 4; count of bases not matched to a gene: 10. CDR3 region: CASSRTGGYLYGYTF. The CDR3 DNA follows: TGTGCCAGCAGTCGGACAGGCGGATATCTCTATGGCTACACCTTC.

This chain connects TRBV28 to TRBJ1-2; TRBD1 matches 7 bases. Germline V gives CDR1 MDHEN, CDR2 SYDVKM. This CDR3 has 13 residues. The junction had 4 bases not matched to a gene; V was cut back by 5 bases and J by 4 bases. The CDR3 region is CASSGDSVYGYTF. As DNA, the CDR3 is TGTGCCAGCAGTGGGGACAGCGTCTATGGCTACACCTTC.

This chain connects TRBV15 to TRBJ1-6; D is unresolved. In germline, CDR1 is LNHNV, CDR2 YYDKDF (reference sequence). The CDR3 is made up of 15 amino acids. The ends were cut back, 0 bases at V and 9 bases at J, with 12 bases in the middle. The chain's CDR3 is CATSRDLEGSSPLHF. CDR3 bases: TGTGCCACCAGCAGAGATCTGGAAGGGAGTTCACCCCTCCACTTT.

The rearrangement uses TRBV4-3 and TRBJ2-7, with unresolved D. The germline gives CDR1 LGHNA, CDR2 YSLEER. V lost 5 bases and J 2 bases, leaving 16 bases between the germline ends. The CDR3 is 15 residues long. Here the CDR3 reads CASSAIAVPPYEQYF. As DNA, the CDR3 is TGCGCCAGCAGCGCTATTGCGGTCCCTCCCTACGAGCAGTACTTC.

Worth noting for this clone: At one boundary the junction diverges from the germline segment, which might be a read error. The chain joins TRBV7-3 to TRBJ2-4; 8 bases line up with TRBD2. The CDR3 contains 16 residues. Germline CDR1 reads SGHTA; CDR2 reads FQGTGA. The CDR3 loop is CASSPGGGRARNIQYF. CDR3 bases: TGTGCCAGCAGCCCGGGGGGGGGCAGAGCCAGAAACATTCAGTACTTC.

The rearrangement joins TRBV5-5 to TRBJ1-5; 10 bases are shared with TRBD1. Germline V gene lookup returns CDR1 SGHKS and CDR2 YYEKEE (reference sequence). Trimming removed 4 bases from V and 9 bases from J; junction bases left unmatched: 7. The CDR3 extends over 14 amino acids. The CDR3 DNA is TGTGCCAGCAGCCCGGGACAGGGGTTCGGGCCCCAGCATTTT. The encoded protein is CASSPGQGFGPQHF.

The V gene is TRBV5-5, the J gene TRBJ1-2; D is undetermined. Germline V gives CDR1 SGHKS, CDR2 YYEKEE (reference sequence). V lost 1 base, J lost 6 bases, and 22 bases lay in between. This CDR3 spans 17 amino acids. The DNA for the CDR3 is TGTGCCAGCAGCTTGTACATCGACGCGCAGGAGGGCGATGGCTACACCTTC. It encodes CASSLYIDAQEGDGYTF.

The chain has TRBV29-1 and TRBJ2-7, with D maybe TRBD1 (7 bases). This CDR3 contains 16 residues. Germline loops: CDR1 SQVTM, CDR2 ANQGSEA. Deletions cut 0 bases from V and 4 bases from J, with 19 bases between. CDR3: CSVEELRGTALYEQYF. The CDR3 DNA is TGCAGCGTTGAAGAATTGCGCGGGACAGCTTTGTACGAGCAGTACTTC.

Here the CDR3 DNA reads TGTGCCAGCAGGACTGGGTTGGGGGCGCGTACGCAGTATTTT. Translating gives CASRTGLGARTQYF. V and J are TRBV2 and TRBJ2-3, with a weak D call TRBD1 (6 bases). The V gene's germline CDR1 is SNHLY and CDR2 FYNNEI. Trimming shortened V by 6 bases and J by 8 bases, and 18 bases separated the two germline ends. The CDR3 loop spans 14 amino acids.

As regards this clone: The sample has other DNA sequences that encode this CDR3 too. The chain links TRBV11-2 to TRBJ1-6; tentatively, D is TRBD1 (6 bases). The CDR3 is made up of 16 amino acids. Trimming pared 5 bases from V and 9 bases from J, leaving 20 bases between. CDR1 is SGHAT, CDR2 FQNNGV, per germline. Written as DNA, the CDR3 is TGTGCCAGCAGCCCGAAGGGGGGGCTGGTCGGTTCACCCCTCCACTTT. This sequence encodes CASSPKGGLVGSPLHF. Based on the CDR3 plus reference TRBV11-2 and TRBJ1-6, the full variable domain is EAGVAQSPRYKIIEKRQSVAFWCNPISGHATLYWYQQILGQGPKLLIQFQNNGVVDDSQLPKDRFSAERLKGVDSTLKIQPAKLEDSAVYLCASSPKGGLVGSPLHFGNGTRLTVT.

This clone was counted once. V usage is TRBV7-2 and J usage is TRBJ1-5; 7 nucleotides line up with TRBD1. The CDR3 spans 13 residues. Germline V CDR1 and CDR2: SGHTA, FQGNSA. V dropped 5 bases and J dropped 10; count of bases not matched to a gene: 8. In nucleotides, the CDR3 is TGTGCCAGCAGCGACAGGGAGGTATCTCCCCAGCATTTT. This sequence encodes CASSDREVSPQHF.

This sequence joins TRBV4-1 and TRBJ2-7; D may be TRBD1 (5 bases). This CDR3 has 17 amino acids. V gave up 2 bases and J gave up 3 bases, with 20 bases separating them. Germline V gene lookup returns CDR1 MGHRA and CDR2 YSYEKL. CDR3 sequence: CASSQRPARVSLYEQYF. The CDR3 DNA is TGCGCCAGCAGCCAACGGCCGGCCAGGGTTTCTCTCTACGAGCAGTACTTC.

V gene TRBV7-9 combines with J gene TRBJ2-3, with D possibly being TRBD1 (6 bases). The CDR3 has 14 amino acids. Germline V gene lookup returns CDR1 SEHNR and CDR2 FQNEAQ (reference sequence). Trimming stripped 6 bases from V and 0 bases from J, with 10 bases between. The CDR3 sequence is CASRMGASTDTQYF. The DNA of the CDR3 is TGTGCCAGCAGGATGGGGGCTAGCACAGATACGCAGTATTTT.

In nucleotides, the CDR3 is TGTGCCAGCAGCCGGGGGGGTGAGTTGACTGAAGCTTTCTTT. Translation gives CASSRGGELTEAFF. The genes are TRBV7-3 and TRBJ1-1; maybe TRBD1 (5 bases). Germline V gene lookup returns CDR1 SGHTA and CDR2 FQGTGA. The CDR3 sequence is 14 residues long. Trimming pared 5 bases from V and 5 bases from J, leaving 15 bases between.

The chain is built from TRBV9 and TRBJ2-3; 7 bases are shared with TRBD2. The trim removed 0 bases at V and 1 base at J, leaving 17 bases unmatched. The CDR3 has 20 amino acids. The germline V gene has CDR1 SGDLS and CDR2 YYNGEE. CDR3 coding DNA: TGTGCCAGCAGCGTAGGGGCTAGCGGTTCCACTAAATTTCGCACAGATACGCAGTATTTT. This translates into CASSVGASGSTKFRTDTQYF.

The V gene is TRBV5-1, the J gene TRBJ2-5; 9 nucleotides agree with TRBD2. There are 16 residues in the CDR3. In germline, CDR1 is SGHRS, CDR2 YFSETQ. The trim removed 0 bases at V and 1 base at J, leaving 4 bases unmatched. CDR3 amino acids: CASSLARTSVQETQYF. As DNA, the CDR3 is TGCGCCAGCAGCTTGGCGAGGACTAGCGTCCAAGAGACCCAGTACTTC.

This CDR3 reads CASSLRQGVIQPQHF. The CDR3, as DNA: TGTGCCAGCAGCCTCCGACAGGGCGTCATTCAGCCCCAGCATTTT. The chain couples TRBV7-2 to TRBJ1-5, with 7 bases lining up with TRBD1. J was trimmed by 6 bases and V by 5 bases; bases with no gene match: 10. In germline, CDR1 is SGHTA, CDR2 FQGNSA. This CDR3 is 15 amino acids long.

CDR3: CASSARQLAGDSTGELFF. The CDR3 nucleotides are TGTGCCAGCAGCGCGAGACAACTAGCGGGGGATTCCACCGGGGAGCTGTTTTTT. The chain uses TRBV21-1 and TRBJ2-2; the table's D call, TRBD2, was not checked against the DNA. TRBV21-1 has pseudogene status. This CDR3 is built from 18 residues.

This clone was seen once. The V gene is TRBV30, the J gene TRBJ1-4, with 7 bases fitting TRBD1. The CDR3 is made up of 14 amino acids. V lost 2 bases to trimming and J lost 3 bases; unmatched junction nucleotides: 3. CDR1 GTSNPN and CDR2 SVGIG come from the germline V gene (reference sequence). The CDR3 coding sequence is TGTGCCTGGAGTTCGGGACAGCCTAATGAAAAACTGTTTTTT. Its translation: CAWSSGQPNEKLFF.

CDR3 DNA: TGTGCCATCGGGACTAGCGGGAACACCGGGGAGCTGTTTTTT. It translates to CAIGTSGNTGELFF. The rearrangement uses TRBV6-6 and TRBJ2-2, with 11 nucleotides matching TRBD2. The CDR3 has 14 residues. From germline, CDR1 is MNHNY and CDR2 SVGAGI (reference sequence). The V and J ends lost 10 bases and 1 base, in that order; junction bases with no gene match: 2.

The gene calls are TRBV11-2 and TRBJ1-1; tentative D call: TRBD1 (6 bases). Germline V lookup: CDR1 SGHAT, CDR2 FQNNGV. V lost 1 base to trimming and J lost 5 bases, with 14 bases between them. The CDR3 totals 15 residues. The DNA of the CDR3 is TGTGCCAGCAGCTTAGTGGGGGGGGCGCGAACTGAAGCTTTCTTT. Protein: CASSLVGGARTEAFF.

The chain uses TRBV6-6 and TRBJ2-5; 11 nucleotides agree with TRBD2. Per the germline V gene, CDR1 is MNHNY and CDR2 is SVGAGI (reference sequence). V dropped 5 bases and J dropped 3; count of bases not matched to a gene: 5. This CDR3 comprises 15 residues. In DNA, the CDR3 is TGTGCCAGCAGTAAGGGACTAGCGGTTAAAGAGACCCAGTACTTC. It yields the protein CASSKGLAVKETQYF.

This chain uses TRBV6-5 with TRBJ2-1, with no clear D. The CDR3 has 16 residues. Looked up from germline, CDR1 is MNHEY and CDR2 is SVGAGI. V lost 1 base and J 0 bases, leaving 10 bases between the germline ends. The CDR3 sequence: CASSYLIHSSYNEQFF. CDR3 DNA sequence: TGTGCCAGCAGTTACTTGATTCACAGCTCCTACAATGAGCAGTTCTTC.